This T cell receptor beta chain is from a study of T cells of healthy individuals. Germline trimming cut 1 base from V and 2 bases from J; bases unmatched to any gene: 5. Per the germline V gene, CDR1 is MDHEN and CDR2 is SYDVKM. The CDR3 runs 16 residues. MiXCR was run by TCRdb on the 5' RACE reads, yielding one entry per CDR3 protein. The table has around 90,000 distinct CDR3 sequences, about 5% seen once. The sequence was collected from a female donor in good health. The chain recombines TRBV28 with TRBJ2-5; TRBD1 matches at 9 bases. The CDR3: CASSLSETGGQETQYF. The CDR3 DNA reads TGTGCCAGCAGTTTATCCGAGACAGGGGGGCAAGAGACCCAGTACTTC.